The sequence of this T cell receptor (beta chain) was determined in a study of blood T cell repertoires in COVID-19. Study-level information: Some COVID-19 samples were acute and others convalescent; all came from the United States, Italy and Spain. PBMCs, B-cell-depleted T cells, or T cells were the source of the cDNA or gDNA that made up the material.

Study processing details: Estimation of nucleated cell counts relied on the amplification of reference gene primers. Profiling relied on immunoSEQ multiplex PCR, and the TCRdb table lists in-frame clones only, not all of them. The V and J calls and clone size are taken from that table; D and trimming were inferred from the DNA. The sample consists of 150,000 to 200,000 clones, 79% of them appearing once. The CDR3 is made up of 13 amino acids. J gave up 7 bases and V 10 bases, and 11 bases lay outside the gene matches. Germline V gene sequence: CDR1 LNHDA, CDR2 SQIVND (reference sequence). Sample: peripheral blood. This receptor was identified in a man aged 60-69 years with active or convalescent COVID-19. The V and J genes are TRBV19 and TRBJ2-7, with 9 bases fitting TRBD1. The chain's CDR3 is CATTGTGRREQYF. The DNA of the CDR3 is TGTGCCACCACCGGGACAGGGAGGCGGGAGCAGTACTTC. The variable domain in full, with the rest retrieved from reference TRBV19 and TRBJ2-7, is DGGITQSPKYLFRKEGQNVTLSCEQNLNHDAMYWYRQDPGQGLRLIYYSQIVNDFQKGDIAEGYSVSREKKESFPLTVTSAQKNPTAFYLCATTGTGRREQYFGPGTRLTVT.